This TCR beta chain was documented in a study of T cells after yellow fever vaccination. Study-wide context: The SMART-Seq v4 Ultra Low Input method served to prepare the low-cell-number fractions.

In TCRdb, the 5' RACE reads were re-called with MiXCR into one record per CDR3 protein. In the table there are 340,000 or so distinct CDR3 sequences, 9.5% to 15% of which are singletons. J was trimmed by 3 bases and V by 0 bases; bases with no gene match: 2. The CDR3 runs 15 residues. Germline V CDR1 and CDR2: SGDLS, YYNGEE. The sample in question was CD4+ T cells sorted from PBMCs, obtained 15 days after the yellow fever booster vaccination. This chain joins TRBV9 and TRBJ2-3; 9 bases agree with TRBD1. This clonotype was obtained from a man younger than 30 who received the YFV17D yellow fever vaccine. CDR3 sequence reads: CASSVGQGETDTQYF. DNA of the CDR3: TGTGCCAGCAGCGTAGGACAGGGGGAAACAGATACGCAGTATTTT. The full variable domain, with the rest looked up from reference TRBV9 and TRBJ2-3, is DSGVTQTPKHLITATGQRVTLRCSPRSGDLSVYWYQQSLDQGLQFLIQYYNGEERAKGNILERFSAQQFPDLHSELNLSSLELGDSALYFCASSVGQGETDTQYFGPGTRLTVL.